These 31 T cell receptor beta chains originate from one sample sequenced in a study of molecular identifiers for immune sequencing clone quantification. From the PCR reads, TCRdb called clonotypes with MiXCR, one entry per CDR3 protein. The sample records hundreds of thousands of distinct CDR3 sequences, roughly 23% being singletons. The specimen was naive CD8+ T cells from blood, with Jurkat cell RNA spiked in. This sample's subset: FACS-sorted CD8+CD4-CCR7+CD45RA+ naive T cells. Receptors were obtained from a human donor in good health. Some libraries in this study had Jurkat cell RNA spiked in.

As regards this clonotype: An end of the junction does not agree with germline; a read error may underlie this. This chain connects TRBV7-9 to TRBJ1-1; D uncertain. The CDR3 totals 17 residues. The V gene's germline CDR1 is SEHNR and CDR2 FQNEAQ (reference sequence). CDR3 residues: CASSSAFSGPYDTEAFF. The CDR3 nucleotides read TGTGCCAGCAGCTCAGCATTTTCCGGGCCCTACGACACCGAAGCTTTCTTT.

This clonotype was seen repeatedly, ten times or more. This chain uses TRBV29-1 with TRBJ1-1, with D possibly being TRBD1 (5 bases). V shed 6 bases and J shed 10 bases, with 18 bases lying between them. The CDR3 runs to 12 residues. CDR1 and CDR2 from the germline V gene are SQVTM and ANQGSEA. CDR3 sequence: CSVRDLHPGAFF. DNA of the CDR3: TGCAGCGTGAGGGACCTTCACCCGGGAGCTTTCTTT.

The gene calls are TRBV18 and TRBJ2-1; D is perhaps TRBD1 (5 bases). The CDR3 runs 15 residues. Germline lookup yields CDR1 KGHSH and CDR2 LQKENI. The V end was cut by 0 bases, the J end by 2 bases, with 8 bases between. The CDR3 coding sequence is TGTGCCAGCTCACCACCGGACAACGCCTACAATGAGCAGTTCTTC. Its translation is CASSPPDNAYNEQFF.

This clonotype has ten or more counts. The junction shows a germline mismatch at one end, possibly a read error. V usage is TRBV6-2 or TRBV6-3 and J usage is TRBJ2-7, with no clear D. CDR1 is MNHEY, CDR2 SVGEGT, per germline. This CDR3 has 8 residues. In nucleotides, the CDR3 is TGTGCCAGCAGTTCTACATTCTTC. The encoded protein is CASSSTFF.

This clonotype came up many times. This chain uses TRBV6-5 with TRBJ2-7, with D possibly called TRBD1 or TRBD2 (5 bases each). The germline V gene has CDR1 MNHEY and CDR2 SVGAGI. This CDR3 contains 13 residues. V was cut by 2 bases and J by 4 bases, with 9 bases left in between. The DNA of the CDR3 is TGTGCCAGCAGTTACGGGGACGTATACGAGCAGTACTTC. This codes for CASSYGDVYEQYF.

The chain links TRBV7-9 to TRBJ2-2; tentatively, D is TRBD1 or TRBD2 (7 bases each). The V gene's germline CDR1 is SEHNR and CDR2 FQNEAQ (reference sequence). The CDR3 has 18 amino acids. V was cut by 5 bases and J by 4 bases, with 23 bases left in between. The CDR3 region is CASSPPLGRGGSTGELFF. In DNA, the CDR3 is TGTGCCAGCAGCCCCCCCCTCGGCAGGGGGGGTAGCACCGGGGAGCTGTTTTTT.

This clonotype was seen ten or more times. The V and J genes are TRBV6-2 or TRBV6-3 and TRBJ2-5, with D maybe TRBD2 (6 bases). Germline CDR1 MNHEY, CDR2 SVGEGT. Trimming took off 0 bases at V and 0 bases at J, with 14 bases between the two ends. The CDR3 extends over 17 amino acids. The CDR3 here is CASSYSLQDYDQETQYF. In nucleotides, the CDR3 is TGTGCCAGCAGTTACTCCCTCCAGGACTACGACCAAGAGACCCAGTACTTC.

In this sample, this clonotype turned up many times. This chain uses TRBV27 with TRBJ1-6; maybe TRBD1 (6 bases). Trimming removed 4 bases from V and 7 bases from J, with 14 bases in between. The CDR3 is 15 residues long. CDR1 and CDR2 (germline): MNHEY, SMNVEV (reference sequence). Written as DNA, the CDR3 is TGTGCCAGCAGTTCTGAACAGGGTATGAATTCACCCCTCCACTTT. Residues: CASSSEQGMNSPLHF.

As for this clonotype: Germline is not matched at one junction end, which may reflect a read error. The rearrangement joins TRBV7-9 to TRBJ2-6; TRBD1 is a possible D gene (5 bases). CDR1 is SEHNR, CDR2 FQNEAQ, per germline (reference sequence). The CDR3 spans 14 residues. In nucleotides, the CDR3 is TGTGCCAGCAGCTTAGTAGCTGGGGCCCACGTCCTGCCTTTC. It specifies CASSLVAGAHVLPF.

This clonotype was seen a few times. It may be a read error: a sequence one base away is much more abundant. V usage is TRBV28 and J usage is TRBJ2-3; 10 bases align to TRBD2. Per the germline V gene, CDR1 is MDHEN and CDR2 is SYDVKM. The CDR3 runs to 14 residues. The CDR3 coding sequence is TGTGCCAGCACGCTAGCGGGAGTGTCAGAGACGCAGTATTTT. Amino acids: CASTLAGVSETQYF.

V is TRBV18 and J is TRBJ2-7, with D possibly being TRBD2 (6 bases). V was clipped by 3 bases and J by 3 bases, with 12 bases between them. This CDR3 is 14 amino acids long. Germline CDR1 reads KGHSH; CDR2 reads LQKENI. CDR3 region: CASSPGLSDYEQYF. CDR3 bases: TGTGCCAGCTCACCCGGACTATCCGACTACGAGCAGTACTTC. Using reference TRBV18 and TRBJ2-7 for the parts outside the CDR3, the full variable domain is NAGVMQNPRHLVRRRGQEARLRCSPMKGHSHVYWYRQLPEEGLKFMVYLQKENIIDESGMPKERFSAEFPKEGPSILRIQQVVRGDSAAYFCASSPGLSDYEQYFGPGTRLTVT.

This clonotype was counted at least ten times. The CDR3 DNA reads as TGTGCCAGCTCAGCCGGGGAGCTGTTTTTT. Translation: CASSAGELFF. This chain connects TRBV12-3 or TRBV12-4 to TRBJ2-2, with D unclear. The CDR3 spans 10 residues. The ends were cut back, 8 bases at V and 6 bases at J, with 4 bases in the middle.

About this clonotype itself: Because it lacks the conserved phenylalanine or tryptophan at the end, this CDR3 is likely a read error. The V call is TRBV20-1, the J call TRBJ1-1, with a tentative D call TRBD1 (5 bases). Looked up from germline, CDR1 is DFQATT and CDR2 is SNEGSKA (reference sequence). The CDR3 runs 14 residues. V lost 0 bases and J 5 bases, leaving 13 bases between the germline ends. The CDR3: CSARDGGDWTEAFL. In nucleotides, the CDR3 is TGCAGTGCTAGAGATGGGGGTGATTGGACTGAAGCTTTCTTA.

With respect to this clonotype: A read error may be the cause here, since a much bigger clone is one base away. The chain uses TRBV6-1 and TRBJ2-3; D unclear. Germline V gene data show CDR1 as MNHNS and CDR2 as SASEGT. The CDR3 runs 13 residues. CDR3 protein: CASRDKGPAQRHF. As DNA, the CDR3 is TGTGCCAGCAGAGATAAAGGGCCAGCCCAAAGGCATTTT.

This chain uses TRBV7-9 with TRBJ1-1, with D possibly being TRBD1 (5 bases). Germline CDR1 and CDR2: SEHNR and FQNEAQ (reference sequence). V was trimmed by 6 bases and J by 0 bases, leaving 14 bases between them. The CDR3 consists of 15 residues. This chain's CDR3 is CASSSPGFVNTEAFF. CDR3 DNA: TGTGCCAGCAGTTCTCCAGGGTTCGTGAACACTGAAGCTTTCTTT.

The sample holds a few counts of this clonotype. The chain carries TRBV11-2 and TRBJ1-2; D ambiguous. The CDR3 totals 15 residues. CDR1 is SGHAT, CDR2 FQNNGV, per germline. Trimming removed 8 bases at V and 0 bases at J, with 16 bases between. The CDR3 nucleotides read TGTGCCAGCTCCAAATCGACGGGAGCTAACTATGGCTACACCTTC. It yields the protein CASSKSTGANYGYTF. The variable domain in full, completed from reference TRBV11-2 and TRBJ1-2, reads EAGVAQSPRYKIIEKRQSVAFWCNPISGHATLYWYQQILGQGPKLLIQFQNNGVVDDSQLPKDRFSAERLKGVDSTLKIQPAKLEDSAVYLCASSKSTGANYGYTFGSGTRLTVV.

The rearrangement links TRBV13 to TRBJ2-7, with a tentative D call TRBD2 (6 bases). CDR1 is PRHDT and CDR2 is FYEKMQ in the germline V gene (reference sequence). CDR3 length: 15 amino acids. The V end lost 8 bases, the J end lost 5 bases, and 22 bases lay between the germline ends. The CDR3 nucleotides read TGTGCCAGCGGCTCCCAGGGAGGTTCCCGTCACGAGCAGTACTTC. Residues: CASGSQGGSRHEQYF.

The chain uses TRBV27 and TRBJ1-1; TRBD1 matches 7 bases. CDR1 and CDR2 from the germline V gene are MNHEY and SMNVEV (reference sequence). The CDR3 totals 15 residues. The V gene end was trimmed by 6 bases and the J gene end by 6 bases; junction bases not matched to a gene: 13. As DNA, the CDR3 is TGTGCCAGCAGGTGCCAGGCAGGGGGTAGTGCTGAAGCTTTCTTT. Translated: CASRCQAGGSAEAFF.

The chain is built from TRBV6-2 or TRBV6-3 and TRBJ1-6, with D hard to call. Trimming left V 3 bases short and J 2 bases short, with 8 bases between. Germline CDR1 MNHEY, CDR2 SVGEGT. The CDR3 covers 15 residues. CDR3 DNA: TGTGCCAGCAGTTATACAGAGGCCTATAATTCACCCCTCCACTTT. Its protein is CASSYTEAYNSPLHF.

The chain recombines TRBV6-1 with TRBJ2-1, with a possible D match to TRBD1 (5 bases). V lost 0 bases, J lost 0 bases, and 15 bases lay in between. Germline lookup yields CDR1 MNHNS and CDR2 SASEGT. CDR3 length equals 18 residues. CDR3 sequence (DNA): TGTGCCAGCAGTGAAGCCGTAGGGGCCCGGAGCTCCTACAATGAGCAGTTCTTC. Its protein is CASSEAVGARSSYNEQFF.

This clonotype was observed at least ten times. The chain is built from TRBV7-9 and TRBJ1-5; possible D gene TRBD1, 5 bases. Trimming left V 5 bases short and J 0 bases short, with 23 bases between. The CDR3 has 19 residues. Germline assignment: CDR1 SEHNR and CDR2 FQNEAQ (reference sequence). CDR3 residues: CASSPAGGLLLLSNQPQHF. CDR3 nucleotides: TGTGCCAGCAGCCCGGCCGGGGGACTGTTGCTTCTTAGCAATCAGCCCCAGCATTTT. Full variable domain (rest looked up from reference TRBV7-9 and TRBJ1-5): DTGVSQNPRHKITKRGQNVTFRCDPISEHNRLYWYRQTLGQGPEFLTYFQNEAQLEKSRLLSDRFSAERPKGSFSTLEIQRTEQGDSAMYLCASSPAGGLLLLSNQPQHFGDGTRLSIL.

The table lists this clonotype with many counts. The V and J genes are TRBV7-9 and TRBJ2-5; D gene ambiguous. Looked up from germline, CDR1 is SEHNR and CDR2 is FQNEAQ (reference sequence). CDR3 size: 14 residues. V lost 1 base to trimming and J lost 5 bases, with 11 bases between them. In DNA, the CDR3 is TGTGCCAGCAGCTTAGGAGTCGGATATGAGACCCAGTACTTC. Amino acid sequence: CASSLGVGYETQYF.

This clonotype was seen a handful of times. The V call is TRBV10-2, the J call TRBJ2-1; D unresolved. Trimming removed 4 bases from V and 15 bases from J, with 16 bases in between. This CDR3 is built from 12 residues. CDR1 is WSHSY and CDR2 is SAAADI in the germline V gene. The CDR3 DNA is TGCGCCAGCAGTGTGACTCCACTCGCGTGGTTCTTC. Amino acid sequence: CASSVTPLAWFF.

The sample holds a few counts of this clonotype. The V and J genes are TRBV27 and TRBJ2-3; no firm D call. Germline V gene sequence: CDR1 MNHEY, CDR2 SMNVEV (reference sequence). This CDR3 spans 15 amino acids. V lost 0 bases and J 0 bases, leaving 7 bases between the germline ends. The CDR3 DNA sequence: TGTGCCAGCAGTTTATCTGGGCGAAGCACAGATACGCAGTATTTT. The encoded protein is CASSLSGRSTDTQYF.

The chain links TRBV27 to TRBJ1-2, with 9 nucleotides matching TRBD1. The V gene end was trimmed by 2 bases and the J gene end by 0 bases; junction bases not matched to a gene: 7. The CDR3 covers 17 residues. CDR1 is MNHEY and CDR2 is SMNVEV in the germline V gene (reference sequence). The CDR3 loop is CASSLTLDRGANYGYTF. The CDR3 bases are TGTGCCAGCAGTTTAACCCTGGACAGGGGAGCTAACTATGGCTACACCTTC.

Regarding this clonotype: Because the CDR3's place on the DNA is in doubt, the DNA is left out and the CDR3 is given as listed by TCRdb. The chain carries TRBV7-2 and TRBJ1-5; TRBD1 is the table's D call, not checked against the DNA. With termini counted, the CDR3 has 15 amino acids. Germline CDR1 reads SGHTA; CDR2 reads FQGNSA. This chain's CDR3 is CASSLWGQGNQPQDF.

This clonotype was counted at least ten times. The rearrangement uses TRBV20-1 and TRBJ2-2, with a tentative D call TRBD1 (5 bases). V was pared by 3 bases and J by 3 bases, with 14 bases between. The CDR3 runs to 15 residues. Germline loops: CDR1 DFQATT, CDR2 SNEGSKA (reference sequence). The chain's CDR3 is CSASTRTRHTGELFF. In DNA, the CDR3 is TGCAGTGCTAGCACCAGGACACGGCACACCGGGGAGCTGTTTTTT.

This clonotype was observed many times. The chain recombines TRBV25-1 with TRBJ2-7, with 9 positions matching TRBD1. Per the germline V gene, CDR1 is MGHDK and CDR2 is SYGVNS. With 4 bases clipped from V and 2 bases from J, the junction kept 3 bases outside the gene matches. This CDR3 contains 14 residues. CDR3 loop: CASSAGQGPYEQYF. CDR3 bases: TGTGCCAGCAGTGCGGGACAGGGCCCCTACGAGCAGTACTTC.

Ten or more counts support this clonotype. The chain uses TRBV20-1 and TRBJ1-5; a weak D match, TRBD1 (5 bases). The V gene's germline CDR1 is DFQATT and CDR2 SNEGSKA (reference sequence). The CDR3 loop spans 15 amino acids. V gave up 3 bases and J gave up 5 bases, with 17 bases separating them. The CDR3 protein is CSARAPGGTDQPQHF. CDR3 sequence (DNA): TGCAGTGCTAGGGCCCCCGGAGGGACGGATCAGCCCCAGCATTTT.

In its sample, this clonotype was seen many times. In DNA, the CDR3 is TGCAGCGTTGATCCGGGGAACACTGAAGCTTTCTTT. Translated, it gives CSVDPGNTEAFF. The chain links TRBV29-1 to TRBJ1-1; the D is unclear. This CDR3 contains 12 residues. Germline values: CDR1 SQVTM, CDR2 ANQGSEA. Trimming cost V 3 bases and J 1 base, with 6 bases left between them.

This clonotype turned up a few times. This chain links TRBV12-3 or TRBV12-4 with TRBJ1-2, with no clear D. The CDR3 covers 13 residues. The ends were cut back, 3 bases at V and 4 bases at J, with 9 bases in the middle. The CDR3 here is CASSFSGFYGYTF. CDR3 sequence (DNA): TGTGCCAGCAGTTTTTCGGGGTTCTATGGCTACACCTTC.